This T cell receptor (beta chain) was sequenced for a study of CD8+ T cells in alopecia areata. Study as a whole: Tofacitinib was given for 6 to 18 months, then stopped for 6 months. Notes on the study in general: Within the top 100, expanded CD8+ clones significantly decreased with tofacitinib, as did scalp clonality.

This clone has more than one count but fewer than ten. Its antigen remains unknown. Treatment here: oral pan-JAK inhibitor, 5-10 mg twice daily. Specimens obtained from alopecia areata patients comprised lesional scalp punch biopsies and peripheral blood. In germline, CDR1 is SGHTS, CDR2 YDEGEE. The V gene end was trimmed by 7 bases and the J gene end by 0 bases; junction bases not matched to a gene: 9. The CDR3 extends over 17 amino acids. Reverse transcribed after extraction, RNA yielded cDNA as the sequencing template. Some clones are missing from TCRdb's copy, which holds only in-frame ones; the method was immunoSEQ multiplex PCR. This table holds a few hundred thousand clones, around two fifths found once.

The clonotype was recovered from a human donor with alopecia areata. The sequenced sample was CD4+ T cells sorted from blood, obtained around week 34, from a patient treated with tofacitinib. J is TRBJ2-4 and V is TRBV5-8; 11 bases are a match to TRBD1. Here the CDR3 reads CASGRDRGIVAKNIQYF. The CDR3, as DNA: TGTGCCAGCGGTAGGGACAGGGGGATCGTAGCCAAAAACATTCAGTACTTC.